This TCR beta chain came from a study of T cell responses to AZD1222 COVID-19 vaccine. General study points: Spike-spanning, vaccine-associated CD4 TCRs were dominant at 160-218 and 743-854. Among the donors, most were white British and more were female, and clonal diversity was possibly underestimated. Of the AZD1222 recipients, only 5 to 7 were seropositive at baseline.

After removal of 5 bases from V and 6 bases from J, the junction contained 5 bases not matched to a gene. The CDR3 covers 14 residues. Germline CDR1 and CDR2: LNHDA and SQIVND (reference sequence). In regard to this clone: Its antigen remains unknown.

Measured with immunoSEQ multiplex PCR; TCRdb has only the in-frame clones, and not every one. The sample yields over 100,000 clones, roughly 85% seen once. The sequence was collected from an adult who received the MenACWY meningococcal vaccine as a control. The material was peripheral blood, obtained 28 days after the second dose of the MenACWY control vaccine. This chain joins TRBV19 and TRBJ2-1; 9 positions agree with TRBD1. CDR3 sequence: CASSLGQGLNEQFF. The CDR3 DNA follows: TGTGCCAGTAGTCTAGGACAGGGGCTCAATGAGCAGTTCTTC. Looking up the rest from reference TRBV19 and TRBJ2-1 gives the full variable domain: DGGITQSPKYLFRKEGQNVTLSCEQNLNHDAMYWYRQDPGQGLRLIYYSQIVNDFQKGDIAEGYSVSREKKESFPLTVTSAQKNPTAFYLCASSLGQGLNEQFFGPGTRLTVL.